This T cell receptor beta chain was sequenced during a study of read filtering for tumor transcriptome and immune sequencing (dated by TCRdb to the early 2020s). Background for the entire study: The cohort had some 16 male and 11 to 15 female patients with a mean age of about 66 years, ranging from roughly 47 to 85. By revised international staging, 8 or 9 patients were R-ISS I, roughly 17 were R-ISS II and 7 were R-ISS III. Whole-transcriptome libraries were prepared with the TruSeq RNA Access Library Prep Kit after DNase treatment. Per sample, about 3.5 to 11 million TCR-region mapped reads were obtained with IR-seq, compared with only about 80 to 1,400 with RNA-seq. The study compared TCR repertoires from targeted immune repertoire sequencing and bulk whole-transcriptome sequencing run on the same bone marrow samples. One main goal was a read-filtering strategy for immune repertoire data, in particular deciding whether clonotypes backed by only one read should be removed.

The Immunoverse kit was used to build TCR libraries from around 420 ng RNA, with molecular barcoded adaptors covering alpha/delta and beta/gamma chains. TCR library preparation used the same RNA that went into transcriptome sequencing. An Illumina HiSeq 4000 with 2 x 150 cycles was used to sequence the TCR libraries. Per the source publication's procedure: With MiXCR, TCR reads were aligned to human V, D, J and C references and assembled into CDR3 clonotypes, with quality filtering and error correction included. Clonotype counts and gene usage diversity were analyzed with the tcR package in R. Raw mapping reads were checked after the RNA-seq reads had been mapped by STAR aligner version 2.5.3a onto the human GRCh37 genome. IR-seq fastq files were randomly downsampled with Seqtk 1.3 to test the effect of sequencing depth on detected clonotypes. TCRdb trimmed public reads at Q25 via fastp, called clones via MiXCR and kept in-frame beta chains. Every CDR3 protein is listed once, alongside the most common genes and DNA of its rows. In this record, the V and J calls reflect TCRdb's handling and not the investigators' own analysis. This sample comprises about 63,000 distinct CDR3 sequences, approximately 13% of them detected only once. The ten largest clones add up to 40% to 55% of the sample.

Every patient had bone marrow sampled at the time of active disease. Ficoll-Hypaque density gradient centrifugation was used to isolate the bone marrow mononuclear cells. Myeloma plasma cells were removed and CD138-negative cells were collected by negative selection after labeling with CD138 magnetic microbeads on a MACS separator. Flow cytometry with CD138 antibodies on an Attune NxT was used to check how pure the isolated cells were. TRIzol reagent was used to extract total RNA, which was then quantified with a NanoDrop spectrophotometer. For each patient, paired RNA-seq and IR-seq were run on the CD138-negative bone marrow sample from that patient. CDR1 SQVTM and CDR2 ANQGSEA are derived from the germline V gene. The CDR3 runs 15 amino acids, cysteine and phenylalanine included. Only the CDR3 region is kept as DNA, spanning 45 bases read in frame from base 1. At the junction V is shortened by 1 base and J by 1 base, with 14 bases in between.

This clonotype was picked up many times. The specificity of this receptor is unknown. Per-nucleotide qualities are absent, and no much larger clonotype sits a single base away. Broader findings and caveats from the paper: The sorted CD138-negative fraction was not purified T cells but a mixed bone marrow immune population. In IR-seq, single-read clonotypes were about 81.9% of clonotypes but around 3.2% of total reads; in RNA-seq they were about 68% of clonotypes and approximately 40% of reads. Compared with RNA-seq, IR-seq captured clonotypes at much higher depth and more reliably, and a smaller IR-seq throughput was enough to identify most shared clonotypes. The correlation between IR-seq and RNA-seq shared clonotype proportions was increased by removal of single-read clonotypes.

The chain is made from TRBV29-1 and TRBJ2-7; 6 matching bases give a weak D call of TRBD1. The sequenced sample consisted of a population of CD138-negative cells sorted from bone marrow. The cell subset or site label, as the study defines it: bone marrow mononuclear cells depleted of CD138+ plasma/myeloma cells by negative magnetic selection. This clonotype was obtained from a donor at least 40 years old with multiple myeloma. The CDR3 in this case is CSVEAPGQGSYEQYF. The bases read TGCAGCGTTGAAGCTCCAGGGCAGGGGTCCTACGAGCAGTACTTC.